The rows below give T cell receptor beta chains drawn from one sample of a study of CXCR4 blockade with PD-1 therapy in pancreatic cancer. Assay: immunoSEQ multiplex PCR; the TCRdb copy retains only in-frame clones and omits some. The data contain about 1,700 clones, around 39% of them seen just once; the ten biggest clones take up roughly an eighth. What was sequenced was tumor tissue. These receptors all stem from a human donor with pancreatic ductal adenocarcinoma. CDR3s include the opening cysteine and the closing phenylalanine or tryptophan. Each record gives: clone size, D gene, V gene, J gene, CDR3 DNA, CDR3 protein. A D gene is named only where the DNA matches it firmly. Clone size is stated in some rows and not others, as once, few, many or a class when expanded.

abundance: .; d_gene: .; v_gene: TRBV12-5; j_gene: TRBJ2-2; CDR3nt: TGTGCTAGTGGGACCGGAGATCCGAACACCGGGGAGCTGTTTTTT; CDR3aa: CASGTGDPNTGELFF
abundance: large; d_gene: TRBD2; v_gene: TRBV9; j_gene: TRBJ2-1; CDR3nt: TGTGCCAGCAGCGTACTAGCGGGGCCAGACAATGAGCAGTTCTTC; CDR3aa: CASSVLAGPDNEQFF
abundance: few; d_gene: TRBD2; v_gene: TRBV9; j_gene: TRBJ2-1; CDR3nt: TGTGCCAGCAGCCCACCTAGCGGGACCTACAATGAGCAGTTCTTC; CDR3aa: CASSPPSGTYNEQFF
abundance: .; d_gene: .; v_gene: TRBV28; j_gene: TRBJ2-1; CDR3nt: TGTGCCAGCAGTCCCTCTAGGGGGATTCGCCATGAGCAGTTCTTC; CDR3aa: CASSPSRGIRHEQFF
abundance: few; d_gene: TRBD2; v_gene: TRBV6-7; j_gene: TRBJ2-7; CDR3nt: TGTGCCAGCAGGCCGCTCTCGGGGGGTGACTACGAGCAGTACTTC; CDR3aa: CASRPLSGGDYEQYF
abundance: .; d_gene: .; v_gene: TRBV19; j_gene: TRBJ1-1; CDR3nt: TGTGCCAGTACATCCAAGGGGAACATGAACACTGAAGCTTTCTTT; CDR3aa: CASTSKGNMNTEAFF
abundance: few; d_gene: .; v_gene: TRBV18; j_gene: TRBJ2-5; CDR3nt: TGTGCCAGCTCACCCGGCGGGGATGAGACCCAGTACTTC; CDR3aa: CASSPGGDETQYF
abundance: .; d_gene: .; v_gene: TRBV18; j_gene: TRBJ1-1; CDR3nt: TGTGCCAGCTCACCTGACAAAACCACTGAAGCTTTCTTT; CDR3aa: CASSPDKTTEAFF
abundance: .; d_gene: .; v_gene: TRBV29-1; j_gene: TRBJ2-2; CDR3nt: TGCAGCGTCGATGACGGTGCCAAGAACACCGGGGAGCTGTTTTTT; CDR3aa: CSVDDGAKNTGELFF
abundance: medium-sized; d_gene: .; v_gene: TRBV23-1; j_gene: TRBJ2-5; CDR3nt: TGCGCCAGCAGCCAGGGAAGCAGGGATGTTGAGACCCAGTACTTC; CDR3aa: CASSQGSRDVETQYF
abundance: .; d_gene: TRBD1; v_gene: TRBV6-8; j_gene: TRBJ2-1; CDR3nt: TGTGCCAGCACCCGGACAGGGAAGGGGAATGAGCAGTTCTTC; CDR3aa: CASTRTGKGNEQFF
abundance: few; d_gene: TRBD1; v_gene: TRBV18; j_gene: TRBJ1-1; CDR3nt: TGTGCCAGCTCACCACGCCTTGGGACAGGGATTGACACTGAAGCTTTCTTT; CDR3aa: CASSPRLGTGIDTEAFF
abundance: .; d_gene: .; v_gene: TRBV19; j_gene: TRBJ1-2; CDR3nt: TGTGCCAGTAGTCCGGCTGTTAACTATGGCTACACCTTC; CDR3aa: CASSPAVNYGYTF
abundance: few; d_gene: TRBD1; v_gene: TRBV11-3; j_gene: TRBJ1-3; CDR3nt: TGTGCCAGCAGCGCGACAGGGTATGGAAACACCATATATTTT; CDR3aa: CASSATGYGNTIYF
abundance: .; d_gene: .; v_gene: TRBV1; j_gene: TRBJ2-6; CDR3nt: TGCGCCAGCAGCCAAGATTATGGTACTGGGGCCAACGTCCTGACTTTC; CDR3aa: CASSQDYGTGANVLTF
abundance: once; d_gene: .; v_gene: TRBV19; j_gene: TRBJ2-7; CDR3nt: TGTGCCACAAATCGACAGCCGGGCTACGAGCAGTACTTC; CDR3aa: CATNRQPGYEQYF
abundance: .; d_gene: TRBD2; v_gene: TRBV19; j_gene: TRBJ2-1; CDR3nt: TGTGCCAGTAGTATAGATTATTCGGCTAGCGGGAGACAAGAGCAGTTCTTC; CDR3aa: CASSIDYSASGRQEQFF
abundance: .; d_gene: .; v_gene: TRBV18; j_gene: TRBJ2-1; CDR3nt: TGTGCCAGCTCACCATGGCAGGGTGCAAACAATGAGCAGTTCTTC; CDR3aa: CASSPWQGANNEQFF
abundance: medium-sized; d_gene: .; v_gene: TRBV11-3; j_gene: TRBJ2-5; CDR3nt: TGTGCCAGCAGCCCTCGACCAGGGGAAGAGACCCAGTACTTC; CDR3aa: CASSPRPGEETQYF
abundance: few; d_gene: .; v_gene: TRBV19; j_gene: TRBJ2-7; CDR3nt: TGTGCCAGTAGTATAGGGGATCGGGGGACCCGCGAGCAGTACTTC; CDR3aa: CASSIGDRGTREQYF
abundance: .; d_gene: .; v_gene: TRBV19; j_gene: TRBJ1-5; CDR3nt: TGTGCCAGTAGTACGACGGGGATCCCGTATAGCAATCAGCCCCAGCATTTT; CDR3aa: CASSTTGIPYSNQPQHF
abundance: few; d_gene: TRBD2; v_gene: TRBV2; j_gene: TRBJ2-3; CDR3nt: TGTGCCAGTTCGTCAGCGGGAGGGCTGGATACGCAGTATTTT; CDR3aa: CASSSAGGLDTQYF
abundance: .; d_gene: TRBD2; v_gene: TRBV6-8; j_gene: TRBJ2-2; CDR3nt: TGTGCCAGCCGACTAGCGGGGGGGCAGTTTGGCGGGGAGCTGTTTTTT; CDR3aa: CASRLAGGQFGGELFF
abundance: large; d_gene: .; v_gene: TRBV11-3; j_gene: TRBJ2-1; CDR3nt: TGTGCCAGCAGCTTATACAGGGACCCCTTCAATGAGCAGTTCTTC; CDR3aa: CASSLYRDPFNEQFF
abundance: few; d_gene: .; v_gene: TRBV9; j_gene: TRBJ1-2; CDR3nt: TGTGCCAGCAGCGTAGCCCGGGGATCGGATGGCTACACCTTC; CDR3aa: CASSVARGSDGYTF
abundance: .; d_gene: .; v_gene: TRBV14; j_gene: TRBJ2-1; CDR3nt: TGTGCCAGCAGCCAAGTACTAGCATCCGAGCAGTTCTTC; CDR3aa: CASSQVLASEQFF
abundance: .; d_gene: .; v_gene: TRBV19; j_gene: TRBJ2-1; CDR3nt: TGTGCCAGTAGTTCGACGCGGTACAATGAGCAGTTCTTC; CDR3aa: CASSSTRYNEQFF
abundance: .; d_gene: .; v_gene: TRBV19; j_gene: TRBJ2-1; CDR3nt: TGTGCCAGTAGTAGTGAGAGGTACAATGAGCAGTTCTTC; CDR3aa: CASSSERYNEQFF
abundance: .; d_gene: .; v_gene: TRBV25-1; j_gene: TRBJ2-1; CDR3nt: TGTGCCAGCAGTGAAGGGAGGGGGTACAATGAGCAGTTCTTC; CDR3aa: CASSEGRGYNEQFF
abundance: few; d_gene: .; v_gene: TRBV28; j_gene: TRBJ2-3; CDR3nt: TGTGCCAGTAGGGAGGAGGTTCCCACAGATACGCAGTATTTT; CDR3aa: CASREEVPTDTQYF
abundance: few; d_gene: .; v_gene: TRBV23-1; j_gene: TRBJ2-7; CDR3nt: TGCGCCAGCAGCTTGGGTCTAGCGAACGAGCAGTACTTC; CDR3aa: CASSLGLANEQYF
abundance: few; d_gene: .; v_gene: TRBV9; j_gene: TRBJ2-5; CDR3nt: TGTGCCAGCAGCGTAGAGGGGGAGGGAGAGACCCAGTACTTC; CDR3aa: CASSVEGEGETQYF
abundance: .; d_gene: TRBD1; v_gene: TRBV19; j_gene: TRBJ2-3; CDR3nt: TGTGCCAGTAGTCCGACAGGGACAGATACGCAGTATTTT; CDR3aa: CASSPTGTDTQYF
abundance: few; d_gene: .; v_gene: TRBV4-1; j_gene: TRBJ2-3; CDR3nt: TGCGCCAGCAGCCAAGCCGGCACAGATACGCAGTATTTT; CDR3aa: CASSQAGTDTQYF
abundance: few; d_gene: TRBD2; v_gene: TRBV6-7; j_gene: TRBJ2-1; CDR3nt: TGTGCCAGCAGTCATCCCCATTCTAGCGGGGAGCAGTTCTTC; CDR3aa: CASSHPHSSGEQFF
abundance: few; d_gene: .; v_gene: TRBV7-7; j_gene: TRBJ2-3; CDR3nt: TGTGCTAGCAGCTTGGGTTCTAGCACAGATACGCAGTATTTT; CDR3aa: CASSLGSSTDTQYF
abundance: .; d_gene: .; v_gene: TRBV9; j_gene: TRBJ2-1; CDR3nt: TGTGCCAGCAGCGTATCAGGGGGAGCGGGAGTCTACAATGAGCAGTTCTTC; CDR3aa: CASSVSGGAGVYNEQFF
abundance: few; d_gene: .; v_gene: TRBV6-7; j_gene: TRBJ2-7; CDR3nt: TGTGCCAGCACTCTTCAAGTATCCTACGAGCAGTACTTC; CDR3aa: CASTLQVSYEQYF
abundance: .; d_gene: .; v_gene: TRBV9; j_gene: TRBJ2-7; CDR3nt: TGTGCCAGCAGCGTAGGCGAAAGCTCCTACGAGCAGTACTTC; CDR3aa: CASSVGESSYEQYF
abundance: large; d_gene: .; v_gene: TRBV9; j_gene: TRBJ1-2; CDR3nt: TGTGCCAGCAGCGCAAATCAGAGAAATTTTGCGGGACTGCTTCTCTACACCTTC; CDR3aa: CASSANQRNFAGLLLYTF
abundance: .; d_gene: TRBD1; v_gene: TRBV29-1; j_gene: TRBJ1-1; CDR3nt: TGCAGCGTTCGGACAGGGGGTATTGAAGCTTTCTTT; CDR3aa: CSVRTGGIEAFF
abundance: .; d_gene: .; v_gene: TRBV29-1; j_gene: TRBJ2-7; CDR3nt: TGCAGCGTTGGGGGCGGGCTCAGCGCCTACGAGCAGTACTTC; CDR3aa: CSVGGGLSAYEQYF
abundance: .; d_gene: .; v_gene: TRBV19; j_gene: TRBJ1-5; CDR3nt: TGTGCCAGTAACACCAAGGGGGGGGTCCCCCAGCATTTT; CDR3aa: CASNTKGGVPQHF
abundance: .; d_gene: .; v_gene: TRBV29-1; j_gene: TRBJ1-1; CDR3nt: TGCAGCGTTAGGGGGATGAACACTGAAGCTTTCTTT; CDR3aa: CSVRGMNTEAFF